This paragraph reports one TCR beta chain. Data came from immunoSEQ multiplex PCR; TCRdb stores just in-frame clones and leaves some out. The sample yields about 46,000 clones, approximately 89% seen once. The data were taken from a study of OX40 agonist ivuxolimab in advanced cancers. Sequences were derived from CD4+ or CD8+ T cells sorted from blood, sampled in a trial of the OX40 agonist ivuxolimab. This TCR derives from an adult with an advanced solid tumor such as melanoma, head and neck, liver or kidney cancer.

This CDR3 reads CASSPRTASYNEQFF. For the CDR3, the DNA is TGTGCCAGCAGCCCCCGCACCGCCTCCTACAATGAGCAGTTCTTC. The rearrangement joins TRBV7-8 to TRBJ2-1; D unresolved. V lost 5 bases, J lost 0 bases, and 11 bases lay in between. Germline lookup yields CDR1 SGHVS and CDR2 FQNEAQ. The CDR3 sequence is 15 residues long. Together with reference TRBV7-8 and TRBJ2-1, the CDR3 gives the full variable domain: GAGVSQSPRYKVAKRGQDVALRCDPISGHVSLFWYQQALGQGPEFLTYFQNEAQLDKSGLPSDRFFAERPEGSVSTLKIQRTQQEDSAVYLCASSPRTASYNEQFFGPGTRLTVL.